The entry that follows covers one T cell receptor beta chain sequence. Its antigen is as yet unknown. These data belong to a study of OX40 agonist ivuxolimab in advanced cancers. Across the study: From 23 to 79 years was the age range, with a mean of roughly 59 years, and over 80% were male. Points from the study as a whole: Nonresponders included some who also had low normalized T-cell clonal expansion. In the 0.1 to 3.0 mg/kg range, CD4+ and CD8+ blood T cells had expanded clonally by week 6.

The CDR3 sequence is 17 residues long. Germline values: CDR1 ENHRY, CDR2 SYGVKD. J lost 8 bases, V lost 0 bases, and 10 bases had no gene match. Method: immunoSEQ multiplex PCR; TCRdb's copy keeps in-frame clones and lacks some. The sample records around 26,000 clones, 75% to 90% being singletons. The specimen comprised CD4+ or CD8+ T cells sorted from blood, sampled in a trial of the OX40 agonist ivuxolimab. The V gene is TRBV10-3, the J gene TRBJ2-4; 10 bases line up with TRBD2. This TCR came from an adult with an advanced solid tumor such as melanoma, head and neck, liver or kidney cancer. CDR3 sequence reads: CAISESYTSGKVDIQYF. Here the CDR3 DNA reads TGTGCCATCAGTGAGTCGTATACTAGCGGGAAGGTTGACATTCAGTACTTC.